This T cell receptor beta chain was observed in a study of blood T cell repertoires in COVID-19 (dated by TCRdb to 2018 to 2021). With respect to the entire study: Samples covering the acute and convalescent phases of COVID-19 were provided by collaborators in the United States, Italy and Spain. The dataset comprised deeply sampled blood TCRbeta repertoires from subjects exposed to, actively infected with, or recovered from COVID-19. HLA class I and class II types, where available, came from metadata supplied by the sample provider rather than from assay-based typing. The samples were drawn from two sources: the first 160 participants of the ongoing ImmuneRACE study, and 950 to 1,500 subjects contributed by 6 global collaborators. The repertoires were released in a freely available public database meant as a resource for research on the immune response to SARS-CoV-2. The prospective study material was composed of cDNA or gDNA derived from T cells, B-cell-depleted T cells, or PBMCs. A de-identified subject ID, COVID-19 status, age in years and sex were almost always included in the sample metadata.

The paper's findings and limits, for the study overall: Clinical and demographic metadata were provided uncurated, with the amount varying by source and participant.

Whole blood was collected in K2EDTA tubes by collaborating institutions according to the institutions' own protocols. Collaborator samples were shipped for TCRbeta analysis as frozen whole blood, isolated PBMCs, or DNA extracted from either sample type. For this clone: It has no known antigen specificity. No base quality values were provided; no much bigger clone lies one nucleotide off.

V drops 1 base and J drops 8 bases, leaving 11 bases in between. From the cysteine up to the phenylalanine, the CDR3 has a length of 14 residues. The DNA shown is the 42-base CDR3, in frame from base 1. Via the germline V gene, CDR1 is LGHNA and CDR2 YNFKEQ. TCRbeta CDR3 regions were amplified from genomic DNA by means of the immunoSEQ Assay, a bias-controlled multiplex PCR. In the source study's methods: Nucleated cell counts per sample were estimated from amplification of reference gene primers within the assay. To quantify the absolute abundance of each unique TCRbeta CDR3 rearrangement, sequence reads were collapsed and filtered. For each sample, productive Simpson clonality was calculated as the square root of Simpson's diversity index across productive rearrangements. TCRdb limited this immuneACCESS table to in-frame rearrangements with V and J called. A share of clones is missing; checked studies link under half to unresolved V genes, and the rest is unexplained. The V and J calls and clone size were taken over from that table, and D and trimming were inferred from the DNA. The sample table records over 60,000 clones; around 77% of these occur just once. The ten largest clonotypes hold roughly 20% of the sample.

Sequenced input: peripheral blood. The receptor was isolated from an older man with active or convalescent COVID-19. The chain is encoded by TRBV4-2 joined to TRBJ1-4, and possibly TRBD1, on 5 matching bases. The DNA is as follows: TGTGCCAGCAGCCAAGGGCAGGGAGGGGAAAAACTGTTTTTT. Its protein product is CASSQGQGGEKLFF.